Presented here are 3 T cell receptor beta chains from one specimen sequenced in a study of immune characterization of retroperitoneal liposarcoma. TCRdb redid the calling of the PCR reads with MiXCR, one entry per CDR3 protein. The sample includes over 10,000 distinct CDR3 sequences, 47% of them seen just once. Sample: tumor tissue. Receptor source: a female donor with retroperitoneal liposarcoma.

The V call is TRBV10-1, the J call TRBJ2-5; the D gene could be TRBD1 or TRBD2 (7 bases each). The CDR3 is made up of 14 amino acids. The V gene's germline CDR1 is WNHNN and CDR2 SYGVQD (reference sequence). Deletions cut 0 bases from V and 11 bases from J, with 16 bases between. CDR3 sequence (DNA): TGCGCCAGCAGTGAGTCAGGACAGGCGGGAGAGCAGTACTTC. Its protein is CASSESGQAGEQYF.

Only a few counts were recorded for this clonotype. The chain combines TRBV6-1 with TRBJ2-5; 8 nucleotides align to TRBD1. The DNA end is more similar to TRBJ2-7, so the J call may be wrong. CDR3 length: 15 amino acids. The germline V gene encodes CDR1 MNHNS and CDR2 SASEGT. The DNA of the CDR3 is TGTGCCAGCAAAGTCGGACAGGGACAACCTTACGAGCAGTACTTC. Encoded protein: CASKVGQGQPYEQYF.

On this clonotype: A much bigger clone sits one base away, suggesting this may be a read error. The rearrangement links TRBV7-3 to TRBJ2-5, with TRBD2 matching 11 bases. Germline V lookup: CDR1 SGHTA, CDR2 FQGTGA. The CDR3 sequence is 15 residues long. The trim removed 5 bases at V and 11 bases at J, leaving 13 bases unmatched. The CDR3 here is CASSEGTSGDNEQYF. Here the CDR3 DNA reads TGTGCCAGCAGCGAAGGGACTAGCGGAGACAATGAGCAGTACTTC.